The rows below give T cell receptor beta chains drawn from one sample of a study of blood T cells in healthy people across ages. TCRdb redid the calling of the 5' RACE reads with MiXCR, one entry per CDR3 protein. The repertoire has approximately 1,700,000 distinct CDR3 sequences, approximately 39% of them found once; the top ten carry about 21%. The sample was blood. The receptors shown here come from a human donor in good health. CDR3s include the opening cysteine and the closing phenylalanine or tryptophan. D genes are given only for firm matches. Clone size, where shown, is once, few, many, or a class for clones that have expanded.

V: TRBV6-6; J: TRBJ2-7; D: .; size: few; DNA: TGTGCCAGCAGTCCTACACAGGGTTTCGAGCAGTACTTC; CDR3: CASSPTQGFEQYF
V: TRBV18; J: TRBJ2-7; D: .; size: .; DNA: TGTGCCAGCTCACGGCCTAACTACGAGCAGTACTTC; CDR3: CASSRPNYEQYF
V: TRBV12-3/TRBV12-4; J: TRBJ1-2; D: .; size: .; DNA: TGTGCCAGCAGTTCAGGGGTCCTTAACTATGGCTACACCTTC; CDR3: CASSSGVLNYGYTF
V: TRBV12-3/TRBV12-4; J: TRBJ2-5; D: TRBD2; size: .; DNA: TGTGCCAGCAGCCGTAGCGGGGGATCAGAGACCCAGTACTTC; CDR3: CASSRSGGSETQYF
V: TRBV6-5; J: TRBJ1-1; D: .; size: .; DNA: TGTGCCAGCAGTTACGGTATCCAGGGAGGAACTGAAGCTTTCTTT; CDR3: CASSYGIQGGTEAFF
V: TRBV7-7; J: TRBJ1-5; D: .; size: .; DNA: TGTGCCAGCAGCTTTTTGGGGGCCCATACTCAGCCCCAGCATTTT; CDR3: CASSFLGAHTQPQHF
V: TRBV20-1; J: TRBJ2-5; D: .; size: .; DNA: TGCAGTGCTAGCACTCCTCCCCAAGAGACCCAGTACTTC; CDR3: CSASTPPQETQYF
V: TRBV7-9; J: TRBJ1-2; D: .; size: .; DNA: TGTGCCAGCAGCTTACTAGACGGGCACTATGGCTACACCTTC; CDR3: CASSLLDGHYGYTF
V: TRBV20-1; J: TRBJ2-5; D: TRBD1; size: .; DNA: TGCAGTGCTAGACCGCGGACAGGGGAAGAGACCCAGTACTTC; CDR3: CSARPRTGEETQYF
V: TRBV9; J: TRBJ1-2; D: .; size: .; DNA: TGTGCCAGCAGCGCTCGGACAGATCGTCACGGCTACACCTTC; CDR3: CASSARTDRHGYTF
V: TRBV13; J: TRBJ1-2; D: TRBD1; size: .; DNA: TGTGCCAGCAACGCACAGGGGGACTATGGCTACACCTTC; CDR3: CASNAQGDYGYTF
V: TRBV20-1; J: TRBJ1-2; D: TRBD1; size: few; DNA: TGCAGTGCTACCGGACAGGGCTATGGCTACACCTTC; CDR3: CSATGQGYGYTF
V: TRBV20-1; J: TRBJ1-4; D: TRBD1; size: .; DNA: TGCAGTGCTGTAGGGACAGCTAATGAAAAACTGTTTTTT; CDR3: CSAVGTANEKLFF
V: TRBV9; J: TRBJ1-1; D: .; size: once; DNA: TGTGCCAGCAGCCATTCCGGGACTATACCTGAAGCTTTCTTT; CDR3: CASSHSGTIPEAFF
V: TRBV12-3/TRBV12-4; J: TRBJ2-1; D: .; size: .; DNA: TGTGCCAGCAGTTTACTGGGCGGTCTGGGTGAGCAGTTCTTC; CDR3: CASSLLGGLGEQFF
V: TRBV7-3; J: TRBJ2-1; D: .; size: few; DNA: TGTGCCAGCAGCTTAACTGACCGGGACGAACAGTTCTTC; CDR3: CASSLTDRDEQFF
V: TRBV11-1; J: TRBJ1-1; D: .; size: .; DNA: TGTGCCAGCAGCTTAGGAAGGGCCACATGGGCTGAAGCTTTCTTT; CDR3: CASSLGRATWAEAFF
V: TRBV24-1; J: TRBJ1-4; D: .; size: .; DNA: TGTGCCACCGGGCTGGGTCACGGAAAACTGTTTTTT; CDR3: CATGLGHGKLFF
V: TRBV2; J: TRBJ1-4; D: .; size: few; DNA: TGTGCCAGCAGCGCGACAAGGGTGAGGGAAAAACTGTTTTTT; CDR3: CASSATRVREKLFF
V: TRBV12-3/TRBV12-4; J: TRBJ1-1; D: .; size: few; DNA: TGTGCCAGCAGCCTCTACAGGGCAGCTTTCTTT; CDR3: CASSLYRAAFF
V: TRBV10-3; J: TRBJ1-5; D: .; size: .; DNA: TGTGCCATCTGCGCCACGACTAATCAGCCCCAGCATTTT; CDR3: CAICATTNQPQHF
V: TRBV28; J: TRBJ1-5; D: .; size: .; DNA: TGTGCCACCCAGGTGAGAAATCAGCCCCAGCATTTT; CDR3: CATQVRNQPQHF
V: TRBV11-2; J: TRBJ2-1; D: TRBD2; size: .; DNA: TGTGCCAGCAGCTTAGATCAACAGCGGGGGGGTTTCGATGAGCAGTTCTTC; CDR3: CASSLDQQRGGFDEQFF
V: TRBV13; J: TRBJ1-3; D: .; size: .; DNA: TGTGCCAGCAGCTACCATGGTTGGTCTGGAAACACCATATATTTT; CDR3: CASSYHGWSGNTIYF
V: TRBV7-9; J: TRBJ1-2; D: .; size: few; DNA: TGTGCCAGCAGCCCCCGCACCGTAGGCTATGGCTACACCTTC; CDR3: CASSPRTVGYGYTF
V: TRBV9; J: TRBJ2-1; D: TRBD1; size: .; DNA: TGTGCCAGCAGCGTGAACAGGGGCCCCAGCTCCTACAATGAGCAGTTCTTC; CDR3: CASSVNRGPSSYNEQFF
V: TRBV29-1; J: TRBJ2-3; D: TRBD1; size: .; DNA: TGCAGCGTTTCGACAGGGGTGGCAGATACGCAGTATTTT; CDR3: CSVSTGVADTQYF
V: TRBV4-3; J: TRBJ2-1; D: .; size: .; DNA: TGCGCCAGCAGCCAAGATATAGGGATCCAGTTCTTC; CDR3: CASSQDIGIQFF
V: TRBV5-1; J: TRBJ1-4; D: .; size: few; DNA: TGCGCCAGCAGGGTCCAATCGGTCGAAACTAATGAAAAACTGTTTTTT; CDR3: CASRVQSVETNEKLFF
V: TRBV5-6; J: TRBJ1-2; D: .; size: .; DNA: TGTGCCAGCAGCTTGGTACAGGGCGACAACACCTTC; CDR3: CASSLVQGDNTF
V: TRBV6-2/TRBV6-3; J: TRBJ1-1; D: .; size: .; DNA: TGTGCCAGCCAGACAGCGAACACTGAAGCTTTCTTT; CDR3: CASQTANTEAFF
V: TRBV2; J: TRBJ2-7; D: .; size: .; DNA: TGTGCCAGCAGTGAAGAGGTGGGGTCCTACGAGCAGTACTTC; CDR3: CASSEEVGSYEQYF
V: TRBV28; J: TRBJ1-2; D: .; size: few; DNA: TGTGCCGGCAGTTCAGACTATGGCTACACCTTC; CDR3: CAGSSDYGYTF
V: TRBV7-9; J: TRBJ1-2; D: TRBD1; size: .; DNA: TGTGCCAGCAGCTTAGAGGGTATACAGGGGGCTTTGGATGGCTACACCTTC; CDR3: CASSLEGIQGALDGYTF
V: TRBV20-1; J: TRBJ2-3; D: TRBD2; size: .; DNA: TGCAGTGCCGAAGGGACTAGGACGGGAATCACAGATACGCAGTATTTT; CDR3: CSAEGTRTGITDTQYF
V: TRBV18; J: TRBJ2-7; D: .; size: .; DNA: TGTGCCAGCTCACCACGGTCAGACTACGACTCCTACGAGCAGTACTTC; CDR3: CASSPRSDYDSYEQYF
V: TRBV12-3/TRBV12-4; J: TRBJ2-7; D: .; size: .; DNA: TGTGCCAACAGCCGTACTACCTTCTACGAGCAGTACTTC; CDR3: CANSRTTFYEQYF
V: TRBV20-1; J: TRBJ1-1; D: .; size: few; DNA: TGCAGTGCTAGAGATCCCGTGGCGGACACTGAAGCTTTCTTT; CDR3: CSARDPVADTEAFF
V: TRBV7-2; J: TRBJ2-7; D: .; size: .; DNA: TGTGCCAGCAGTTTTGACAGGATTCTCTCCTACGAGCAGTACTTC; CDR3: CASSFDRILSYEQYF
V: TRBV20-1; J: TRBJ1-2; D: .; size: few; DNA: TGCAAGGTCAGGGACGGTTATGGCTACACCTTC; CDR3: CKVRDGYGYTF
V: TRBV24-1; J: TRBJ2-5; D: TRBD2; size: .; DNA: TGTGCCACCAGTGGGACTAGCGTGATCCAAGAGACCCAGTACTTC; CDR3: CATSGTSVIQETQYF
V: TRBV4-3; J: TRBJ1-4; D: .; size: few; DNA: TGCGCCAGCAGCCAAGATTTTATAGGAGAGGCAACTAATGAAAAACTGTTTTTT; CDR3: CASSQDFIGEATNEKLFF
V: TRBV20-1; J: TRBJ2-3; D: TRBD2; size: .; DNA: TGCAGTGCTAGTGTCCTAGCGGCGAGCACAGATACGCAGTATTTT; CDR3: CSASVLAASTDTQYF
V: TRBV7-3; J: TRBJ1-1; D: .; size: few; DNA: TGTGCCAGCAGCTTAACGGGAGGTATGGACACTGAAGCTTTCTTT; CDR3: CASSLTGGMDTEAFF
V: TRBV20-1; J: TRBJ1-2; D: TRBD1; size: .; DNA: TGCAGTGCTAGGGGACAGGGTAACGGCTACACCTTC; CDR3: CSARGQGNGYTF
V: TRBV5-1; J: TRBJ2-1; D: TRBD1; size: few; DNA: TGCGCCAGCAGCTTTGTCCCCCAGGGGGCTGAGGGTGAGCAGTTCTTC; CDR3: CASSFVPQGAEGEQFF
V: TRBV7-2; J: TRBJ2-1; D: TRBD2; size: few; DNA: TGTCCCAGCAGCTTAGGTAGCGGGGGGTATGAGCAGTTCTTC; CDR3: CPSSLGSGGYEQFF
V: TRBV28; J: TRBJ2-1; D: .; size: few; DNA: TGTGCCAGCAGTTTTAATCTACAGCCCTACGAGCAGTTCTTC; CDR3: CASSFNLQPYEQFF
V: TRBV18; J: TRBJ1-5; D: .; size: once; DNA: TGTGCCAGCTCACCCGATTGGTCGAGCAATCAGCCCCAGCATTTT; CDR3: CASSPDWSSNQPQHF
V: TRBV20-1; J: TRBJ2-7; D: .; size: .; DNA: TGCAGTGCTCGACGTATAGGACAGACGGGATACGAGCAGTACTTC; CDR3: CSARRIGQTGYEQYF
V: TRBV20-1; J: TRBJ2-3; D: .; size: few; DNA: TGCAGTGCTAGGGGGCCGTTGAACACAGATACGCAGTATTTT; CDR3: CSARGPLNTDTQYF
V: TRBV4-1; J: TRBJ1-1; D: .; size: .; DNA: TGCGCCAGCAGCCAAGCCCCCGAGGGTTTGAACACTGAAGCTTTCTTT; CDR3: CASSQAPEGLNTEAFF
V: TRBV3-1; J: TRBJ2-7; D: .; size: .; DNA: TGTGCCAGCAGCCAAGAGTCGTCGCGCGGGCAGTACTTC; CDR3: CASSQESSRGQYF